This entry features one T cell receptor beta chain sequence. Its antigen is not identified. This entry is derived from a study of T cell responses to AZD1222 COVID-19 vaccine. CDR3 length equals 15 residues. J was trimmed by 8 bases and V by 7 bases; bases with no gene match: 13. The germline gives CDR1 SGHDN, CDR2 FVKESK. General study results and limits: After two AZD1222 doses, spike-specific TCR breadth and depth rose versus day 0. Donor demographics were predominantly white British with a female majority; clonal diversity may be underestimated. Reportedly, nearly half of unique spike TCRs recognized epitopes outside B.1.351/B.1.1.7 mutations.

Sequencing was performed with immunoSEQ multiplex PCR; in TCRdb, only in-frame clones are kept and a portion is missing. The sample contains approximately 65,000 clones, roughly 70% of which appear only once. The material was peripheral blood, obtained on day 0 of AZD1222 vaccination. The V gene is TRBV14, the J gene TRBJ2-1; 8 nucleotides align to TRBD1. The clonotype was recovered from an adult in good health. CDR3 loop: CASNPGTGPRDEQFF. Here the CDR3 DNA reads TGTGCCAGCAACCCCGGGACAGGCCCTCGAGATGAGCAGTTCTTC.